This TCR beta chain comes out of a study of memory CD4+ T cells and cytomegalovirus serostatus. V lost 1 base, J lost 10 bases, and 17 bases lay in between. This CDR3 is built from 15 residues. Germline CDR1 SGHTA, CDR2 FQGTGA. Single viable CD3+CD4+CD8-CD45RO+ cells were sorted as the memory CD4+ T cells. Donors' CMV status reflects serum IgG against pp150, pp28, p38, p52. Broader study findings: Suggested: most of the CMV-linked TCR signature lies in CD4+ memory cells. 67 of 164 known CMV-associated TCRbeta sequences appeared in CD4+ memory. A US-trained random forest predicted CMV serostatus with median AUC around 0.9.

Of note for this clone: What it recognizes is unknown.

Data came from immunoSEQ multiplex PCR; TCRdb stores just in-frame clones and leaves some out. Here the sample spans some 27,000 clones, 60% to 80% being singletons. Specimen: memory CD4+ T cells from blood. The V and J genes are TRBV7-3 and TRBJ2-1; tentative D call: TRBD2 (6 bases). This receptor was obtained from an adult in good health and CMV-seronegative. CDR3 protein: CASSLSGAPGGEQFF. CDR3 sequence (DNA): TGTGCCAGCAGCTTAAGCGGGGCGCCAGGCGGGGAGCAGTTCTTC.